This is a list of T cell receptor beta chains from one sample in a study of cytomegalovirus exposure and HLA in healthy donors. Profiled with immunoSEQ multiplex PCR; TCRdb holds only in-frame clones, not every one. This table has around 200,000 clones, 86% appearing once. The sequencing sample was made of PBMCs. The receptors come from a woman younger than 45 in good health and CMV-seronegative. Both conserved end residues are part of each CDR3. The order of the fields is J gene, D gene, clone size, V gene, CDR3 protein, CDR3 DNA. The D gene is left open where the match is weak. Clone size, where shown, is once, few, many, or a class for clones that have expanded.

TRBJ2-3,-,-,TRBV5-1,CASSFGVAGSDTQYF,TGCGCCAGCAGCTTCGGAGTGGCGGGATCAGATACGCAGTATTTT
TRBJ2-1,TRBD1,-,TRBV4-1,CASSQGDRTNEQFF,TGCGCCAGCAGCCAAGGGGACAGGACAAATGAGCAGTTCTTC
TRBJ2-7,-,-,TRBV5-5,CASSLAPGHKTYEQYF,TGTGCCAGCAGCTTGGCCCCGGGACATAAAACCTACGAGCAGTACTTC
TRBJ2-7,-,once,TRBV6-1,CASRSGLVSYEQYF,TGTGCCAGCAGAAGCGGACTCGTCTCCTACGAGCAGTACTTC
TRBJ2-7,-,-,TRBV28,CASSPGLAPSEQYF,TGTGCCAGCAGCCCGGGTCTCGCCCCTTCCGAGCAGTACTTC
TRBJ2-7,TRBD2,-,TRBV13,CASSPAIAGLTSYEQYF,TGTGCCAGCAGCCCCGCTATAGCGGGACTGACATCCTACGAGCAGTACTTC
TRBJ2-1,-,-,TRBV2,CASSQGSYNEQFF,TGTGCCAGCAGTCAAGGTAGTTACAATGAGCAGTTCTTC
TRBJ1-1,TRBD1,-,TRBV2,CASREDRDLLDTEAFF,TGTGCCAGCAGGGAAGACAGGGACCTGTTGGACACTGAAGCTTTCTTT
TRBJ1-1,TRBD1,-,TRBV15,CATSLGGAGTEAFF,TGTGCCACCAGTTTAGGGGGCGCAGGAACTGAAGCTTTCTTT
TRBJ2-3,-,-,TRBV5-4,CASSLDRVTDTQYF,TGTGCCAGCAGCTTGGACAGGGTGACAGATACGCAGTATTTT
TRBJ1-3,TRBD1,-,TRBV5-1,CASSPFGTGVGNTIYF,TGCGCCAGCAGTCCCTTTGGGACAGGGGTCGGAAACACCATATATTTT
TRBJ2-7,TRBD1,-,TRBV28,CASSPGQGALEQYF,TGTGCCAGCAGTCCGGGACAGGGGGCCCTCGAGCAGTACTTC
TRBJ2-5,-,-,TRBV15,CATSRDVSQETQYF,TGTGCCACCAGCAGAGATGTCAGCCAAGAGACCCAGTACTTC
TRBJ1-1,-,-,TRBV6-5,CASIRTAWDTEAFF,TGTGCCAGCATCCGGACAGCGTGGGACACTGAAGCTTTCTTT
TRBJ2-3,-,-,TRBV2,CASSERQGRTDTQYF,TGTGCCAGCAGTGAAAGGCAGGGTAGGACAGATACGCAGTATTTT
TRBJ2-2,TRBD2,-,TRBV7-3,CASSLFGGGNTGELFF,TGTGCCAGCAGCTTATTCGGCGGGGGGAACACCGGGGAGCTGTTTTTT
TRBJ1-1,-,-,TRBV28,CASLQGRTEAFF,TGTGCCAGCCTGCAGGGGCGCACTGAAGCTTTCTTT
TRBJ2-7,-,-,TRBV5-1,CASRSGVGSYEQYF,TGCGCCAGCAGATCGGGGGTTGGATCCTACGAGCAGTACTTC
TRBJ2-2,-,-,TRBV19,CASSISIAGELFF,TGTGCCAGTAGTATCAGTATTGCCGGGGAGCTGTTTTTT
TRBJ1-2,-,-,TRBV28,CASTKTTNYGYTF,TGTGCCAGCACCAAGACAACTAACTATGGCTACACCTTC
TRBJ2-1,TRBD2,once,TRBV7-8,CASSLQAGRNNEQFF,TGTGCCAGCAGCCTCCAAGCGGGAAGGAACAATGAGCAGTTCTTC
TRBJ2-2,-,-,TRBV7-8,CASSLLGTINTGELFF,TGTGCCAGCAGCTTACTCGGGACAATCAACACCGGGGAGCTGTTTTTT
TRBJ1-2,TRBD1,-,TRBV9,CASSPRTGGFGYTF,TGTGCCAGCAGCCCCCGGACAGGGGGCTTTGGCTACACCTTC
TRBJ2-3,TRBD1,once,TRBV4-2,CASSYQGQGGIGYTDTQYF,TGTGCCAGCAGCTACCAGGGACAGGGGGGAATTGGGTACACAGATACGCAGTATTTT
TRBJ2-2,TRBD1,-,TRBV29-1,CSVQQGARGGELFF,TGCAGCGTGCAACAGGGGGCGCGAGGCGGGGAGCTGTTTTTT
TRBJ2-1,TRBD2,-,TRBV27,CASGWGLAGRMNNEQFF,TGTGCCAGTGGTTGGGGACTAGCGGGACGGATGAACAATGAGCAGTTCTTC
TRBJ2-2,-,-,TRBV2,CASSESGTGELFF,TGTGCCAGCAGTGAATCCGGGACCGGGGAGCTGTTTTTT
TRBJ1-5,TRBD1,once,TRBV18,CASSPGTGDNQPQHF,TGTGCCAGCTCACCCGGGACAGGGGATAATCAGCCCCAGCATTTT
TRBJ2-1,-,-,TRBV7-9,CASSPGGSGYNEQFF,TGTGCCAGCAGCCCCGGGGGTAGCGGATACAATGAGCAGTTCTTC
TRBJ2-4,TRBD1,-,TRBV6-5,CASSPDRAAKNIQYF,TGTGCCAGCAGCCCTGACAGGGCCGCCAAAAACATTCAGTACTTC
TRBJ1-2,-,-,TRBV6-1,CASSAGWPYGYTF,TGTGCCAGCAGTGCCGGGTGGCCCTATGGCTACACCTTC
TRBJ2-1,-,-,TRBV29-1,CSVDWGDSNEQFF,TGCAGCGTTGATTGGGGGGACAGCAATGAGCAGTTCTTC
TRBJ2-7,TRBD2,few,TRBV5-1,CASSLATSGINEQYF,TGCGCCAGCAGCTTGGCAACTAGCGGGATAAACGAGCAGTACTTC
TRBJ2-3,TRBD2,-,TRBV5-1,CASSLVLAGEDTQYF,TGCGCCAGCAGCTTGGTACTAGCGGGAGAAGATACGCAGTATTTT
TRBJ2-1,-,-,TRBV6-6,CASMNANEQFF,TGTGCCAGCATGAACGCGAATGAGCAGTTCTTC
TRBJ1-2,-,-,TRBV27,CASRGGVSGYTF,TGTGCCAGCAGGGGGGGGGTAAGCGGCTACACCTTC
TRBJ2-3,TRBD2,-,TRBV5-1,CASSLSGGGDTQYF,TGCGCCAGCAGCTTATCGGGGGGTGGAGATACGCAGTATTTT
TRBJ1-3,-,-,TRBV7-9,CASSPRGEPGNTIYF,TGTGCCAGCAGCCCGCGTGGGGAGCCCGGAAACACCATATATTTT
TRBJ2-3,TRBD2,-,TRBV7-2,CASSYGLAGAATQYF,TGTGCCAGCAGCTACGGACTAGCGGGGGCAGCTACGCAGTATTTT
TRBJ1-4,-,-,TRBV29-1,CSVDAGGLTNEKLFF,TGCAGCGTTGATGCCGGGGGGTTAACTAATGAAAAACTGTTTTTT
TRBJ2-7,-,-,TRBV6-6,CASSYGLNYEQYF,TGTGCCAGCAGTTACGGGCTCAACTACGAGCAGTACTTC
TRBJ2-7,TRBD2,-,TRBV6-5,CASSSVRGTGEQYF,TGTGCCAGCAGTTCAGTGCGGGGGACTGGGGAGCAGTACTTC
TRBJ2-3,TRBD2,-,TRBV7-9,CASSWTSGSTDTQYF,TGTGCCAGCAGTTGGACTAGCGGGAGCACAGATACGCAGTATTTT
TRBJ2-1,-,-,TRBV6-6,CASSYVTGNEQFF,TGTGCCAGCAGTTACGTCACGGGAAACGAGCAGTTCTTC
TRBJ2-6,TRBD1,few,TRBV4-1,CASSQDWGTGGDPGANVLTF,TGCGCCAGCAGCCAAGATTGGGGGACAGGGGGTGACCCTGGGGCCAACGTCCTGACTTTC
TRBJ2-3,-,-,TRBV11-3,CASSSPRPSTDTQYF,TGTGCCAGCAGCTCACCTAGACCTAGCACAGATACGCAGTATTTT
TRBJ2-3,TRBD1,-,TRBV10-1,CASSESAGQGTNTQYF,TGCGCCAGCAGTGAGTCCGCGGGACAGGGGACAAATACGCAGTATTTT
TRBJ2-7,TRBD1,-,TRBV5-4,CATTPSRGQGENEQYF,TGTGCCACCACCCCCAGTCGGGGACAGGGCGAAAACGAGCAGTACTTC
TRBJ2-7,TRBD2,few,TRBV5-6,CASSSDTGGYEQYF,TGTGCCAGCAGCTCGGACACGGGGGGCTACGAGCAGTACTTC
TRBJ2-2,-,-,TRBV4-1,CASSHLLSGELFF,TGCGCCAGCAGCCATTTACTTAGCGGGGAGCTGTTTTTT
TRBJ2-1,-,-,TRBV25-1,CASSEPGKVGEQFF,TGTGCCAGCAGTGAACCGGGAAAAGTGGGAGAGCAGTTCTTC
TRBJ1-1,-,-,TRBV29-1,CSVVVTGLNTEAFF,TGCAGCGTTGTGGTAACAGGGCTGAACACTGAAGCTTTCTTT
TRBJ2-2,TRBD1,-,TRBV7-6,CASSRGTGPNTGELFF,TGTGCCAGCAGCCGGGGGACAGGACCGAACACCGGGGAGCTGTTTTTT
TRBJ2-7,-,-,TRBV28,CASSLGGSGGTYEQYF,TGTGCCAGCAGTCTCGGGGGTAGCGGAGGGACCTACGAGCAGTACTTC
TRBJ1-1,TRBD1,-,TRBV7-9,CASSSTGSGAFF,TGTGCCAGCAGCTCGACAGGGTCGGGTGCTTTCTTT